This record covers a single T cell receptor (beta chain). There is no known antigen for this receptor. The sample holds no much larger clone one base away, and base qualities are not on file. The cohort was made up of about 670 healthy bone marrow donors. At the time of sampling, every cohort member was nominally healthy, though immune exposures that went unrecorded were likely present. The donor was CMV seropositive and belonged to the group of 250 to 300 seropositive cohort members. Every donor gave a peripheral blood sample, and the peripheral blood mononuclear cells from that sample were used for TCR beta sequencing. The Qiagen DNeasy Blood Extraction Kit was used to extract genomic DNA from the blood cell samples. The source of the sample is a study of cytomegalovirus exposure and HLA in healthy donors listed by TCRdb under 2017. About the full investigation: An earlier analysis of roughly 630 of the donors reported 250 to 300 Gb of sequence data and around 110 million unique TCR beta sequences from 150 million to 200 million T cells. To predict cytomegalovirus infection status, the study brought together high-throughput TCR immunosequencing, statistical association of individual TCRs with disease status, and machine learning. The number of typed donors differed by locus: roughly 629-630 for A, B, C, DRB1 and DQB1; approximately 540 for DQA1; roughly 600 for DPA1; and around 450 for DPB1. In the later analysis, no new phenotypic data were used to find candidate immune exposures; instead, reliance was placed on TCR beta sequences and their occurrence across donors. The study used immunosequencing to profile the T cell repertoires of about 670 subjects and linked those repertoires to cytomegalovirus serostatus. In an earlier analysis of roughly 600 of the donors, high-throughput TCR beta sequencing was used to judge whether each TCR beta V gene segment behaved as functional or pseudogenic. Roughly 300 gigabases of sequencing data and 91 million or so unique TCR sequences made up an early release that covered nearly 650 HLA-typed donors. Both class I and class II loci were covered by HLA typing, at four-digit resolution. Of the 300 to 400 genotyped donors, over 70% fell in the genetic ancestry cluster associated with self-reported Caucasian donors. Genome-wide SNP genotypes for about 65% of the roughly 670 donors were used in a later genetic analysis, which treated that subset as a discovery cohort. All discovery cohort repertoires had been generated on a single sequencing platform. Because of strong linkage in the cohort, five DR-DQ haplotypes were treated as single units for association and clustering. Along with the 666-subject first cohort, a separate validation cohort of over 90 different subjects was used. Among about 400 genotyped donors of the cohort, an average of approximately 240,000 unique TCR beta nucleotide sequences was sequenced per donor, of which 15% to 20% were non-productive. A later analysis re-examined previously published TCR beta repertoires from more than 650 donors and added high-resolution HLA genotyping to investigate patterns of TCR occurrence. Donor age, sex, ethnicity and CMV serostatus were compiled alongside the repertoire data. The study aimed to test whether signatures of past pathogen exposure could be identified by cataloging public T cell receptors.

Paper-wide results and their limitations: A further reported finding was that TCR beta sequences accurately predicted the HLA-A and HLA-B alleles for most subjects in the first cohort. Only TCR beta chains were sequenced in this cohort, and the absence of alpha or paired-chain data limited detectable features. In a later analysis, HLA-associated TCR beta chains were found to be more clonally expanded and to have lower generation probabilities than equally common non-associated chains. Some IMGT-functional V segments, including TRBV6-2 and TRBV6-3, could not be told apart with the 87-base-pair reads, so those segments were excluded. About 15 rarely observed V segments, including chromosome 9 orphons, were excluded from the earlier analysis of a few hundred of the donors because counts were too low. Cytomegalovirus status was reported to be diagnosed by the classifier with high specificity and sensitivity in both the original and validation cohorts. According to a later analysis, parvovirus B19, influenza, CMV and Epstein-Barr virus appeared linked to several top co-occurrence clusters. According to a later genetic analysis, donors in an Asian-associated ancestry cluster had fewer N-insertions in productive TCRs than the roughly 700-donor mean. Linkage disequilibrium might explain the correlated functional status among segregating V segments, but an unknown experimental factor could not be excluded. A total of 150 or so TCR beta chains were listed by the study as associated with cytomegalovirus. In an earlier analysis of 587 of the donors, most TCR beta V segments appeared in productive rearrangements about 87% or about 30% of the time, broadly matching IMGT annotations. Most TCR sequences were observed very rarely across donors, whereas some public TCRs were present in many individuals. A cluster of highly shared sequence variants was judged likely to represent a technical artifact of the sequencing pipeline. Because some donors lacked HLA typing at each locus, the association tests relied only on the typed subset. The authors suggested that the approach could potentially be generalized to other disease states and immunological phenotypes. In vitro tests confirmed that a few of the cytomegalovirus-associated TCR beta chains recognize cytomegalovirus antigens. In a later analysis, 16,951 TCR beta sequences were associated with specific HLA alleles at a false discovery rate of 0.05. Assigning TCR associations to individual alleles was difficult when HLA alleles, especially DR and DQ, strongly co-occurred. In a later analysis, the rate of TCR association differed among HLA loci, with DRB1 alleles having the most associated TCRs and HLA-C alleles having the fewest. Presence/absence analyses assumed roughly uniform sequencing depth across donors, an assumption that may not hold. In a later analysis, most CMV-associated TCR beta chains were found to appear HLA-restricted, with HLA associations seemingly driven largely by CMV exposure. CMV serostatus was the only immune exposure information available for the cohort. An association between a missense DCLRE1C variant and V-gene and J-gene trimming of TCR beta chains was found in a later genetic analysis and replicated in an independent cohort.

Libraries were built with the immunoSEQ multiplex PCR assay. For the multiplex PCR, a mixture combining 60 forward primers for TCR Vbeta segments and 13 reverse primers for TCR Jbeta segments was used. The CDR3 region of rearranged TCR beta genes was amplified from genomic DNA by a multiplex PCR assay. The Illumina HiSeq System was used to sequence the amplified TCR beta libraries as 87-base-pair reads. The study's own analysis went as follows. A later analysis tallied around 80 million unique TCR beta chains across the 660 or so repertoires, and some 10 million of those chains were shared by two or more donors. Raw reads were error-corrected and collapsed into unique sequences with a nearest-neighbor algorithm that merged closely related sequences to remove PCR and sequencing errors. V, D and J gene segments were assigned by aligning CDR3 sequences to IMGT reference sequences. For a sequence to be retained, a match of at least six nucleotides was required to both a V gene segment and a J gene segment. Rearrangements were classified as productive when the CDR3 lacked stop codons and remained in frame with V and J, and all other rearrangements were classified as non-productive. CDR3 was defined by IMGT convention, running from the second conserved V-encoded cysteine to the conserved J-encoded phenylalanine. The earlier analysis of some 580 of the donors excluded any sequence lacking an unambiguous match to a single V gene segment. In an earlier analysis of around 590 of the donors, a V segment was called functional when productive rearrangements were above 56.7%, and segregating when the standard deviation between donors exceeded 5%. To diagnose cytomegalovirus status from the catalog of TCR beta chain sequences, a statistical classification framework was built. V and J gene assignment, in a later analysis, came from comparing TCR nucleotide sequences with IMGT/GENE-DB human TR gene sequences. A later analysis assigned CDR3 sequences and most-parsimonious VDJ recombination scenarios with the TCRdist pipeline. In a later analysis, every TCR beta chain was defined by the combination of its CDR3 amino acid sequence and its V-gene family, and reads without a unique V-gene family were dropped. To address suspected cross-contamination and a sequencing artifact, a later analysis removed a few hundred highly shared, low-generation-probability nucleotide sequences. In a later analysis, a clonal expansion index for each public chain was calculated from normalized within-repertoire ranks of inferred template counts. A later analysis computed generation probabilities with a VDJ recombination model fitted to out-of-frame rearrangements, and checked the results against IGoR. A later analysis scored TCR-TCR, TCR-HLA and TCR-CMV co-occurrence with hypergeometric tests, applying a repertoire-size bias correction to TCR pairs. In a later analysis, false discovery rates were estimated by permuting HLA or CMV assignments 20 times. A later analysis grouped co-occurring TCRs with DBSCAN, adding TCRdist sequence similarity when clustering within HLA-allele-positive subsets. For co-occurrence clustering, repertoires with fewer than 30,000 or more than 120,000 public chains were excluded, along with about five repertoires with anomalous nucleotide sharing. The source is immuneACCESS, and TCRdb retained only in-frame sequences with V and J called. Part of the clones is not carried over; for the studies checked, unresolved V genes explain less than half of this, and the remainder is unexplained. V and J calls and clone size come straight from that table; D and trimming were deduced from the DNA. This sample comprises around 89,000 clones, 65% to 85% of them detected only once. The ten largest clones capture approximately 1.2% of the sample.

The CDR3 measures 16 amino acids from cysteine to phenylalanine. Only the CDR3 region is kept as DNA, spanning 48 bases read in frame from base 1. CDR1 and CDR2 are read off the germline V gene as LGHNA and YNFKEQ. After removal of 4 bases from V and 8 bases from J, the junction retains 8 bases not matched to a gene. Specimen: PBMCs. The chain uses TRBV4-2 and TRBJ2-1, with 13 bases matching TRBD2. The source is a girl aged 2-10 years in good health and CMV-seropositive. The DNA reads TGTGCCAGCAGCCCACGGACTAGCGGGAGTCACTATGAGCAGTTCTTC. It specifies CASSPRTSGSHYEQFF.